The 19 T cell receptor beta chains listed next were all sequenced from one sample in a study of blood T cell repertoires in COVID-19. The repertoire was sequenced with immunoSEQ multiplex PCR; TCRdb's copy has only in-frame clones and lacks some. The sample shows hundreds of thousands of clones, around 87% of them seen only once. The sequenced sample was PBMCs or T cells enriched from blood (not recorded which). Receptors were obtained from a woman younger than 30 who had recovered from COVID-19.

The chain couples TRBV7-9 to TRBJ1-4; 7 bases line up with TRBD1. CDR3 size: 15 residues. Losses at the gene ends were 4 bases for V and 7 bases for J; bases not matched to a gene: 9. Germline V gives CDR1 SEHNR, CDR2 FQNEAQ (reference sequence). The CDR3 bases are TGTGCCAGCAGCTCTCTACAGGGGTTCAGTGAAAAACTGTTTTTT. Translating it yields CASSSLQGFSEKLFF.

The rearrangement joins TRBV2 to TRBJ1-3; TRBD1 might be the D (5 bases). This CDR3 region has 15 residues. V lost 4 bases to trimming and J lost 0 bases, with 10 bases between them. Looked up from germline, CDR1 is SNHLY and CDR2 is FYNNEI. The CDR3 region is CASSVSTVSGNTIYF. The CDR3 DNA follows: TGTGCCAGCAGTGTATCGACAGTCTCTGGAAACACCATATATTTT.

The chain couples TRBV7-2 to TRBJ1-1, with no clear D. Looked up from germline, CDR1 is SGHTA and CDR2 is FQGNSA. With 1 base removed from V and 5 bases from J, the gap between germline ends came to 8 bases. The CDR3 runs to 13 residues. In nucleotides, the CDR3 is TGTGCCAGCAGCTTAGTCGGGGTAACTGAAGCTTTCTTT. This codes for CASSLVGVTEAFF.

This rearrangement joins TRBV4-1 to TRBJ1-1; the D is unclear. CDR3 length: 15 residues. The V end was cut by 1 base, the J end by 1 base, with 10 bases between. Germline V gives CDR1 MGHRA, CDR2 YSYEKL. The CDR3, as DNA: TGCGCCAGCAGCCAAGTTTTCCAGGAGAACACTGAAGCTTTCTTT. Protein product: CASSQVFQENTEAFF.

This clone has just one count. The chain combines TRBV3-1 (or the pseudogene TRBV3-2) with TRBJ2-3; a weak D match, TRBD2 (5 bases). Trimming removed 4 bases from V and 5 bases from J, with 13 bases in between. The CDR3 length is 14 residues. In germline, CDR1 is LGHDT, CDR2 YNNKEL (reference sequence). The CDR3 coding sequence is TGTGCCAGCAGCCTTAGGAGGAATCGAGATACGCAGTATTTT. Amino acid sequence: CASSLRRNRDTQYF.

This clone was seen only a few times. This rearrangement joins TRBV6-1 to TRBJ2-3, with 7 bases matching TRBD1. V lost 4 bases to trimming and J lost 3 bases; unmatched junction nucleotides: 10. CDR3 length: 16 amino acids. CDR1 is MNHNS and CDR2 is SASEGT in the germline V gene. CDR3 amino acids: CASSVSVEGATDTQYF. The CDR3 bases are TGTGCCAGCAGTGTCTCAGTTGAGGGGGCTACAGATACGCAGTATTTT.

In its sample, this clone was seen once. This chain links TRBV5-5 with TRBJ1-4; 7 nucleotides match TRBD1. Germline V gene lookup returns CDR1 SGHKS and CDR2 YYEKEE (reference sequence). Trimming removed 4 bases from V and 4 bases from J; junction bases left unmatched: 4. The CDR3 has 14 amino acids. CDR3 DNA: TGTGCCAGCAGCAAGACAGGGAGTAATGAAAAACTGTTTTTT. This gives the protein CASSKTGSNEKLFF. The full variable domain, with the rest looked up from reference TRBV5-5 and TRBJ1-4, is DAGVTQSPTHLIKTRGQQVTLRCSPISGHKSVSWYQQVLGQGPQFIFQYYEKEERGRGNFPDRFSARQFPNYSSELNVNALLLGDSALYLCASSKTGSNEKLFFGSGTQLSVL.

The chain combines TRBV6-5 with TRBJ2-7, with 8 bases that match TRBD1. CDR3 length: 14 amino acids. Germline V gene data show CDR1 as MNHEY and CDR2 as SVGAGI. The V segment lost 6 bases and the J segment 7 bases; nucleotides outside the gene matches: 11. As DNA, the CDR3 is TGTGCCAGCAGCCAGGACAGGGTCATACGGGAGCAGTACTTC. Residues: CASSQDRVIREQYF.

This chain connects TRBV7-9 to TRBJ2-7, with 9 bases aligning to TRBD2. V shed 0 bases, J shed 2 bases, and the junction held 11 bases outside the gene matches. In germline, CDR1 is SEHNR, CDR2 FQNEAQ (reference sequence). CDR3 length equals 18 residues. For the CDR3, the DNA is TGTGCCAGCAGCTTAGCCCCTCTTCAGAGCGGGGGGACCTACGAGCAGTACTTC. This gives the protein CASSLAPLQSGGTYEQYF.

This sequence joins TRBV4-2 and TRBJ1-1; D might be TRBD1 (5 bases). V was cut by 4 bases and J by 0 bases, with 6 bases left in between. CDR1 is LGHNA and CDR2 is YNFKEQ in the germline V gene. The CDR3 has 13 residues. The CDR3 DNA sequence: TGTGCCAGCAGCCTACAGGTGAACACTGAAGCTTTCTTT. Its translation is CASSLQVNTEAFF.

The chain combines TRBV29-1 with TRBJ1-1; TRBD1 aligns across 7 bases. CDR3 length: 14 residues. V shed 7 bases, J shed 1 base, and the junction held 9 bases outside the gene matches. Germline CDR1 and CDR2: SQVTM and ANQGSEA. CDR3 sequence reads: CSAGGGQPNTEAFF. In DNA form, the CDR3 reads TGCAGCGCGGGGGGGGGACAGCCGAACACTGAAGCTTTCTTT.

This clone was seen a handful of times. The chain employs TRBV7-2 and TRBJ2-1; the D gene is possibly TRBD2 (7 bases). V was shortened by 3 bases and J by 3 bases, with 12 bases between the two germline ends. The germline V gene has CDR1 SGHTA and CDR2 FQGNSA. The CDR3 has 15 residues. The CDR3 is CASSLAGANYNEQFF. CDR3 in DNA: TGTGCCAGCAGCTTGGCGGGGGCCAACTACAATGAGCAGTTCTTC.

In its sample, this clone was seen once. This chain joins TRBV6-4 and TRBJ2-5, with a weak D call TRBD2 (6 bases). V was cut by 0 bases and J by 1 base, with 21 bases left in between. The CDR3 is 19 amino acids. The germline CDR1 and CDR2 sequences are MRHNA and SNTAGT. CDR3 sequence (DNA): TGTGCCAGCAGTGACTCTTTGTTAGTGGCTAGCGCCTTCCAAGAGACCCAGTACTTC. Its translation is CASSDSLLVASAFQETQYF.

In its sample, this clone was seen once. The chain joins TRBV20-1 to TRBJ1-1; D unresolved. The V end was cut by 3 bases, the J end by 0 bases, with 14 bases between. This CDR3 is 15 amino acids long. CDR1 and CDR2 from the germline V gene are DFQATT and SNEGSKA (reference sequence). The CDR3 sequence: CSASPTAPMNTEAFF. As DNA, the CDR3 is TGCAGTGCTAGTCCTACAGCCCCCATGAACACTGAAGCTTTCTTT.

Here the CDR3 reads CASQRGSYNEQFF. CDR3 in DNA: TGTGCCAGCCAGCGGGGGTCATACAATGAGCAGTTCTTC. The V call is TRBV12-3 or TRBV12-4, the J call TRBJ2-1; TRBD2 matches 8 bases. V shed 8 bases and J 4 bases; nucleotides not matched to a gene: 4. The CDR3 runs 13 residues.

The chain recombines TRBV28 with TRBJ1-5; tentatively, D is TRBD1 (6 bases). Trimming stripped 7 bases from V and 4 bases from J, with 17 bases between. This CDR3 spans 15 amino acids. In germline, CDR1 is MDHEN, CDR2 SYDVKM. CDR3 sequence (DNA): TGTGCCAGCACCAGACCGGGGGGCGGGAATCAGCCCCAGCATTTT. It translates to CASTRPGGGNQPQHF.

CDR3 nucleotides: TGCGCCAGCAGCTATCCGGGACAGGGCCCCAACTATGGCTACACCTTC. Residues: CASSYPGQGPNYGYTF. The V and J genes are TRBV5-1 and TRBJ1-2, with 9 positions matching TRBD1. Germline CDR1 SGHRS, CDR2 YFSETQ. The V and J ends lost 3 bases and 2 bases, in that order; junction bases with no gene match: 8. CDR3 length: 16 amino acids.

The chain links TRBV28 to TRBJ1-1; no reliable D call. The length of the CDR3 is 14 residues. Trimming stripped 7 bases from V and 11 bases from J, with 23 bases between. Germline assignment: CDR1 MDHEN and CDR2 SYDVKM. The CDR3 region is CASTLIQSRGDAFF. The CDR3 region has the DNA TGTGCCAGCACCCTCATACAGTCGCGGGGTGACGCTTTCTTT.

V is TRBV6-5 and J is TRBJ1-2, with D perhaps matching TRBD1 (5 bases). Germline-derived CDR1 and CDR2 are MNHEY and SVGAGI. The V end lost 7 bases, the J end lost 4 bases, and 19 bases lay between the germline ends. CDR3 size: 15 residues. CDR3 protein: CASTKGAAGIYGYTF. CDR3 bases: TGTGCCAGCACTAAAGGGGCCGCAGGCATCTATGGCTACACCTTC.